The 18 T cell receptor beta chains given below trace back to one sample, sequenced in a study of CD8+CD57+ T cells in acquired aplastic anemia. CDR3 and TCR beta VDJ profiling relied on a genomic DNA template. In TCRdb, the reads were re-called with MiXCR into one record per CDR3 protein. The top ten clones hold about 32% of a sample with about 110,000 distinct CDR3 sequences, 50% to 65% of them seen once. The sample taken for sequencing was sorted CD4+, CD8+, or CD8+CD57+ T cells (not recorded which) from PBMCs. All receptors derive from a human donor in good health, serving as a control.

This clonotype was found many times. The chain employs TRBV7-9 and TRBJ1-1; D gene unclear. V was trimmed by 4 bases and J by 1 base, leaving 13 bases between them. Germline V CDR1 and CDR2: SEHNR, FQNEAQ (reference sequence). This CDR3 is 15 amino acids long. CDR3 coding DNA: TGTGCCAGCAGCTCCTCAGACCGCAAGAACACTGAAGCTTTCTTT. It is translated as CASSSSDRKNTEAFF.

The chain is built from TRBV27 and TRBJ2-7; 7 nucleotides line up with TRBD1. Germline-derived CDR1 and CDR2 are MNHEY and SMNVEV (reference sequence). CDR3 length: 14 residues. The ends lost 8 bases at V and 2 bases at J; junction bases unmatched: 9. The CDR3 region has the DNA TGTGCCAGCGGGAGAATTACAGGGGCCTACGAGCAGTACTTC. As protein: CASGRITGAYEQYF.

This clonotype is judged medium-sized. This sequence joins TRBV3-1 and TRBJ2-7; 14 nucleotides line up with TRBD2. V lost 3 bases to trimming and J lost 2 bases; unmatched junction nucleotides: 15. The CDR3 consists of 20 residues. Germline-derived CDR1 and CDR2 are LGHDT and YNNKEL (reference sequence). The CDR3 region has the DNA TGTGCCAGCAGCCAGGGACCGTGGACTAGCGGGGGGTACGGGGCCTACGAGCAGTACTTC. Protein sequence: CASSQGPWTSGGYGAYEQYF.

With respect to this clonotype: One end of the junction fails to match germline, which may point to a read error. This chain joins TRBV5-1 and TRBJ2-5, with 12 bases that match TRBD1. Per germline, CDR1 SGHRS and CDR2 YFSETQ. There are 16 residues in the CDR3. The CDR3 DNA reads as TGCGCCAGTAGCTCCGGGACAGGGGGCGATCACGAGACCCGGTACTTC. Translation gives CASSSGTGGDHETRYF.

The sample holds a few counts of this clonotype. V gene TRBV10-3 combines with J gene TRBJ2-1; 8 nucleotides match TRBD2. Germline V gene lookup returns CDR1 ENHRY and CDR2 SYGVKD. V was clipped by 10 bases and J by 4 bases; unmatched bases: 6. CDR3 size: 13 residues. The DNA of the CDR3 is TGTGCCACCGGGGGGGCCGCTTACAATGAGCAGTTCTTC. Translating gives CATGGAAYNEQFF.

In its sample, this clonotype was seen many times. This rearrangement joins TRBV7-3 to TRBJ2-3, with D possibly matching TRBD2 (6 bases). Looked up from germline, CDR1 is SGHTA and CDR2 is FQGTGA. There are 15 residues in the CDR3. V lost 1 base and J lost 2, with 10 bases in between. The CDR3 loop reads CASSLMGGYTDTQYF. The CDR3, as DNA: TGTGCCAGCAGCTTAATGGGGGGTTACACAGATACGCAGTATTTT.

This clonotype was found many times. The chain combines TRBV29-1 with TRBJ1-2; D is unresolved. Trimming removed 4 bases at V and 0 bases at J, with 21 bases between. The V gene's germline CDR1 is SQVTM and CDR2 ANQGSEA. The CDR3 has 17 residues. The CDR3 region has the DNA TGCAGCGTTGGAGTCAACGATGGGGTCGCTGCTAACTATGGCTACACCTTC. Translation: CSVGVNDGVAANYGYTF. Full variable domain (outside the CDR3, taken from reference TRBV29-1 and TRBJ1-2): SAVISQKPSRDICQRGTSLTIQCQVDSQVTMMFWYRQQPGQSLTLIATANQGSEATYESGFVIDKFPISRPNLTFSTLTVSNMSPEDSSIYLCSVGVNDGVAANYGYTFGSGTRLTVV.

The genes are TRBV20-1 and TRBJ2-1; D uncertain. The CDR3 length is 12 residues. Trimming stripped 1 base from V and 5 bases from J, with 6 bases between. The germline gives CDR1 DFQATT, CDR2 SNEGSKA (reference sequence). The CDR3 DNA reads TGCAGTGCTAGAGCGCAAGACAATGAGCAGTTCTTC. Translating gives CSARAQDNEQFF.

This clonotype was detected a few times. This sequence joins TRBV19 and TRBJ2-2, with a tentative D call TRBD2 (6 bases). The CDR3 spans 13 residues. Germline CDR1 LNHDA, CDR2 SQIVND (reference sequence). Trimming shortened V by 5 bases and J by 8 bases, and 12 bases separated the two germline ends. The CDR3 sequence is CASSAHGGGELFF. The CDR3 nucleotides read TGTGCCAGTAGTGCGCACGGGGGTGGGGAGCTGTTTTTT. Supplemented by reference TRBV19 and TRBJ2-2, the full variable domain reads DGGITQSPKYLFRKEGQNVTLSCEQNLNHDAMYWYRQDPGQGLRLIYYSQIVNDFQKGDIAEGYSVSREKKESFPLTVTSAQKNPTAFYLCASSAHGGGELFFGEGSRLTVL.

The chain joins TRBV25-1 to TRBJ2-1; 9 bases agree with TRBD2. This CDR3 spans 15 amino acids. CDR1 MGHDK and CDR2 SYGVNS come from the germline V gene. V shed 10 bases and J 6 bases; nucleotides not matched to a gene: 13. DNA for the CDR3: TGTGCCATCAAGGGCGGGGGGGGCGATGGCAATGAGCAGTTCTTC. This translates into CAIKGGGGDGNEQFF.

In its sample, this clonotype was seen many times. The genes are TRBV5-5 and TRBJ2-5; 7 positions agree with TRBD1. From germline, CDR1 is SGHKS and CDR2 YYEKEE (reference sequence). Trimming cost V 3 bases and J 3 bases; bases outside gene matches: 2. The CDR3 is 13 residues long. The CDR3 protein is CASSSGTEETQYF. The CDR3, as DNA: TGTGCCAGCAGCTCCGGGACAGAAGAGACCCAGTACTTC.

This clonotype was seen repeatedly, ten times or more. This chain uses TRBV9 with TRBJ1-1; no clear D. V was shortened by 4 bases and J by 1 base, with 11 bases between the two germline ends. This CDR3 region has 14 residues. CDR1 and CDR2 (germline): SGDLS, YYNGEE. The chain's CDR3 is CASSPFFGNTEAFF. CDR3 DNA sequence: TGTGCCAGCAGCCCCTTTTTCGGGAACACTGAAGCTTTCTTT.

The genes are TRBV10-2 and TRBJ1-3, with D tentatively TRBD1 (6 bases). The CDR3 runs to 15 residues. V gave up 10 bases and J gave up 1 base, with 17 bases separating them. Germline assignment: CDR1 WSHSY and CDR2 SAAADI. The CDR3 bases are TGCGCCATCGAAATACAGGGCGGATCTGGAAACACCATATATTTT. This encodes CAIEIQGGSGNTIYF.

The chain couples TRBV2 to TRBJ2-7, with 13 bases identical to TRBD2. V gave up 4 bases and J gave up 6 bases; unmatched junction bases: 6. CDR3 size: 15 residues. In germline, CDR1 is SNHLY, CDR2 FYNNEI. CDR3: CASSGYTSGGAEQYF. The CDR3 DNA follows: TGTGCCAGCAGTGGATATACTAGCGGGGGGGCCGAGCAGTACTTC.

This clonotype occurred many times. This chain uses TRBV11-1 with TRBJ2-3, with TRBD2 identical over 13 bases. V was clipped by 5 bases and J by 2 bases; unmatched bases: 4. Germline assignment: CDR1 SGHAT and CDR2 FQDESV (reference sequence). CDR3 length: 16 amino acids. This chain's CDR3 is CASSPGTSGATDTQYF. DNA of the CDR3: TGTGCCAGCAGCCCGGGGACTAGCGGGGCCACAGATACGCAGTATTTT.

About this clonotype itself: The junction departs from germline at one end; a sequencing error may be responsible. The chain is built from TRBV7-9 and TRBJ1-5, with unresolved D. Per germline, CDR1 SEHNR and CDR2 FQNEAQ (reference sequence). The CDR3 is 15 residues long. CDR3 bases: TGCGCCAGCAGCTTAGACCAGGAGCCAGGTCAGCCCCAGCATTTT. Translated, it gives CASSLDQEPGQPQHF.

This clonotype turned up a few times. The chain combines TRBV6-6 with TRBJ1-1; no clear D gene. The V gene lost 4 bases and the J gene lost 8 bases, with 14 bases spanning the gap. In germline, CDR1 is MNHNY, CDR2 SVGAGI (reference sequence). The CDR3 is 13 amino acids. CDR3 residues: CASSFLDPQEAFF. CDR3 coding DNA: TGTGCCAGCAGTTTCCTAGACCCTCAAGAAGCTTTCTTT.

J is TRBJ2-7 and V is TRBV15, with D possibly being TRBD1 or TRBD2 (5 bases each). The length of the CDR3 is 15 residues. Germline V gene lookup returns CDR1 LNHNV and CDR2 YYDKDF (reference sequence). V dropped 3 bases and J dropped 6 bases, with 18 bases sitting between them. The CDR3 region has the DNA TGTGCCACCAGCAGGGGCGGGCAGGGCAAAGGCGAGCAGTACTTC. The encoded protein is CATSRGGQGKGEQYF.